The 6 T cell receptor beta chains below come from one sample, sequenced in a study of T cells in Graves' hyperthyroidism and ophthalmopathy. TCR beta CDR3 regions were amplified from RNA. HTBI primers were the set used in a first-round RT-PCR of the TCR CDR3. In TCRdb, the multiplex PCR reads were re-called with MiXCR into one record per CDR3 protein. The top ten clones hold approximately 12% of a sample with about 600,000 distinct CDR3 sequences, 14% of them seen once. Sequencing used blood. These receptors were taken from a woman aged 45-60 years with Graves' ophthalmopathy.

This clonotype was seen many times. The chain is built from TRBV29-1 and TRBJ2-1; either TRBD1 or TRBD2 may fit D (5 bases each). Germline CDR1 reads SQVTM; CDR2 reads ANQGSEA. The CDR3 runs 15 residues. Trimming cost V 6 bases and J 0 bases, with 15 bases left between them. The DNA for the CDR3 is TGCAGCGTCGATGGGACGGCAAGCTCCTACAATGAGCAGTTCTTC. This sequence encodes CSVDGTASSYNEQFF.

The gene calls are TRBV29-1 and TRBJ2-2; D is uncertain. This CDR3 comprises 14 residues. Looked up from germline, CDR1 is SQVTM and CDR2 is ANQGSEA. Between the trimmed V and J ends, which lost 6 bases and 2 bases, there was a span of 13 bases. Here the CDR3 reads CSVGSRPNTGELFF. CDR3 DNA: TGCAGCGTGGGATCCCGACCTAACACCGGGGAGCTGTTTTTT.

J is TRBJ1-6 and V is TRBV14; D unclear. The germline V gene has CDR1 SGHDN and CDR2 FVKESK. With 1 base removed from V and 10 bases from J, the gap between germline ends came to 14 bases. The CDR3 is made up of 15 amino acids. CDR3 loop: CASSQGLPLGSPLHF. The CDR3 nucleotides read TGTGCCAGCAGCCAAGGTTTACCGTTGGGCTCACCCCTCCACTTT.

The chain recombines TRBV19 with TRBJ2-7, with 9 bases that match TRBD1. The CDR3 contains 15 residues. CDR1 and CDR2 from the germline V gene are LNHDA and SQIVND (reference sequence). Unmatched junction bases numbered 7, after V lost 3 bases and J lost 4 bases. The CDR3 loop is CASSIEAQGAYEQYF. The CDR3 region has the DNA TGTGCCAGTAGTATTGAGGCACAGGGGGCTTACGAGCAGTACTTC.

Ten or more counts support this clonotype. The gene calls are TRBV7-2 and TRBJ2-3; D unresolved. Germline V gives CDR1 SGHTA, CDR2 FQGNSA. V lost 2 bases and J 3 bases, leaving 6 bases between the germline ends. The CDR3 length is 13 residues. The CDR3 loop is CASSLKPTDTQYF. DNA of the CDR3: TGTGCCAGCAGCTTAAAGCCAACAGATACGCAGTATTTT. Drawing the rest from reference TRBV7-2 and TRBJ2-3, the complete variable domain is GAGVSQSPSNKVTEKGKDVELRCDPISGHTALYWYRQSLGQGLEFLIYFQGNSAPDKSGLPSDRFSAERTGGSVSTLTIQRTQQEDSAVYLCASSLKPTDTQYFGPGTRLTVL.

This clonotype was seen ten or more times. The chain employs TRBV24-1 and TRBJ2-1, with 13 bases that match TRBD2. CDR1 and CDR2 from the germline V gene are KGHDR and SFDVKD. V trimming: 12 bases; J trimming: 7 bases; junction bases outside the gene matches: 8. This CDR3 is 14 amino acids long. CDR3 sequence reads: CAASGLAGENEQFF. As DNA, the CDR3 is TGTGCCGCGAGTGGACTAGCGGGAGAGAATGAGCAGTTCTTC.